These 12 T cell receptor beta chains originate from one sample sequenced in a study of early T cells in non-severe SARS-CoV-2 infection. TCRdb redid the calling of the 5' RACE reads with MiXCR, one entry per CDR3 protein. The table lists approximately 37,000 distinct CDR3 sequences, approximately 7.9% of them singletons. The sample in question was whole blood, obtained at baseline. All receptors derive from an adult who was a healthcare worker with PCR-confirmed SARS-CoV-2 infection or an uninfected control (not recorded which).

The chain combines TRBV11-2 with TRBJ1-1; no clear D. Per the germline V gene, CDR1 is SGHAT and CDR2 is FQNNGV. The CDR3 contains 14 residues. Trimming pared 5 bases from V and 0 bases from J, leaving 10 bases between. Here the CDR3 reads CASSTETLNTEAFF. CDR3 bases: TGTGCCAGCAGCACGGAGACCCTGAACACTGAAGCTTTCTTT.

Comment on this clonotype: A read error is likely, as this CDR3 ends without the conserved phenylalanine or tryptophan. CDR3 nucleotides: TGCGCCAGCAGCCCCGGACAGGGCAGGACCACTAATGAAAAACTGTTTTTA. It specifies CASSPGQGRTTNEKLFL. The gene calls are TRBV5-1 and TRBJ1-4; 8 positions agree with TRBD1. CDR1 and CDR2 (germline): SGHRS, YFSETQ. The CDR3 is made up of 17 amino acids. The ends lost 4 bases at V and 2 bases at J; junction bases unmatched: 10.

This clonotype was found many times. This chain joins TRBV6-1 and TRBJ2-7; TRBD2 is a possible D gene (6 bases). The ends were cut back, 6 bases at V and 2 bases at J, with 11 bases in the middle. Germline V gene lookup returns CDR1 MNHNS and CDR2 SASEGT. CDR3 length equals 13 residues. The CDR3 coding sequence is TGTGCCAGCAGAGGAGGGTTCACCTACGAGCAGTACTTC. Translation: CASRGGFTYEQYF.

This chain connects TRBV7-3 to TRBJ2-1, with D unclear. The CDR3 spans 15 residues. Germline V gene sequence: CDR1 SGHTA, CDR2 FQGTGA. V was shortened by 1 base and J by 1 base, with 8 bases between the two germline ends. The CDR3 DNA sequence: TGTGCCAGCAGCTTAATGTCTAGATCCTACAATGAGCAGTTCTTC. Its protein is CASSLMSRSYNEQFF. The full variable domain, completed using reference TRBV7-3 and TRBJ2-1, is GAGVSQTPSNKVTEKGKYVELRCDPISGHTALYWYRQSLGQGPEFLIYFQGTGAADDSGLPNDRFFAVRPEGSVSTLKIQRTERGDSAVYLCASSLMSRSYNEQFFGPGTRLTVL.

This clonotype was seen a single time. A much bigger clone sits one base away, suggesting this may be a read error. The J gene is TRBJ2-2, the V gene TRBV10-1; possible D gene TRBD2, 5 bases. The CDR3 length is 12 residues. Germline loops: CDR1 WNHNN, CDR2 SYGVQD (reference sequence). The CDR3 sequence is CASSERAGELVF. DNA for the CDR3: TGCGCCAGCAGTGAGAGGGCCGGGGAGCTGGTTTTT.

This clonotype appeared many times. V is TRBV6-5 and J is TRBJ2-5, with 8 bases that match TRBD1. J gave up 5 bases and V 5 bases, and 7 bases lay outside the gene matches. This CDR3 has 14 residues. Germline V gene data show CDR1 as MNHEY and CDR2 as SVGAGI. CDR3: CASSRDRSRETQYF. The CDR3 DNA reads as TGTGCCAGCAGTAGGGACAGGTCGAGGGAGACCCAGTACTTC.

This clonotype was seen many times. V gene TRBV20-1 combines with J gene TRBJ2-1; no firm D call. CDR1 and CDR2 (germline): DFQATT, SNEGSKA (reference sequence). The CDR3 runs 16 residues. Trimming stripped 3 bases from V and 0 bases from J, with 15 bases between. In DNA, the CDR3 is TGCAGTGCTAGGGACCGGACCCTGAGCTCCTACAATGAGCAGTTCTTC. Translated, it gives CSARDRTLSSYNEQFF.

This clonotype has ten or more counts. This chain links TRBV5-1 with TRBJ2-7; 10 bases match TRBD1. The trim removed 4 bases at V and 4 bases at J, leaving 8 bases unmatched. The CDR3 consists of 15 residues. From germline, CDR1 is SGHRS and CDR2 YFSETQ. Written as DNA, the CDR3 is TGCGCCAGCAGCCTAACGACAGGGGGCTTTTACGAGCAGTACTTC. Encoded protein: CASSLTTGGFYEQYF.

This rearrangement joins TRBV5-6 to TRBJ1-1; D gene uncertain. The germline CDR1 and CDR2 sequences are SGHDT and YYEEEE. The V gene lost 0 bases and the J gene lost 5 bases, with 17 bases spanning the gap. The CDR3 totals 16 residues. In DNA form, the CDR3 reads TGTGCCAGCAGCTTGGGCCCCTCCCTGGTCAGGACTGAAGCTTTCTTT. Its translation is CASSLGPSLVRTEAFF.

V is TRBV12-3 or TRBV12-4 and J is TRBJ1-4, with 7 positions matching TRBD1. This CDR3 comprises 13 residues. J gave up 10 bases and V 5 bases, and 7 bases lay outside the gene matches. CDR3 bases: TGTGCCAGCAGTCCCCGACAGGGCCGAAAACTGTTTTTT. Protein product: CASSPRQGRKLFF.

V usage is TRBV5-7 and J usage is TRBJ1-5; the D gene is possibly TRBD1 (5 bases). TRBV5-7 is classed as an ORF, of uncertain function. CDR3 length equals 17 residues. V gave up 0 bases and J gave up 0 bases, with 13 bases separating them. CDR3: CASSLDGACYSNQPQHF. In nucleotides, the CDR3 is TGTGCCAGCAGCTTGGATGGGGCTTGCTATAGCAATCAGCCCCAGCATTTT.

This chain uses TRBV10-3 with TRBJ2-7, with D possibly matching TRBD2 (5 bases). The CDR3 has 15 amino acids. The V gene lost 8 bases and the J gene lost 5 bases, with 22 bases spanning the gap. Germline values: CDR1 ENHRY, CDR2 SYGVKD. The DNA of the CDR3 is TGTGCCATCCAGTCTGATGGATACGAGGGAAACGAGCAGTACTTC. This gives the protein CAIQSDGYEGNEQYF.